A single sample is the source of the 6 T cell receptor beta chains below, sequenced in a study of T cells in Graves' hyperthyroidism and ophthalmopathy (dated by TCRdb to the late 2010s). The method behind the library was multiplex PCR. Sequenced on an Illumina HiSeq 2000. The TCR beta CDR3 regions were amplified from RNA transcripts. A first-round RT-PCR of the TCR CDR3 used the HTBI primer set with the Qiagen OneStep RT-PCR kit. TCRdb reworked the public reads: Q25 trimming with fastp, MiXCR clone assembly, productive beta chains retained. Rows with one shared CDR3 protein collapse into an entry with the most common genes and DNA. Counted in this sample were about 420,000 distinct CDR3 sequences; roughly 13% of them appeared once. The top ten clonotypes cover 4% to 6.5% of the sample. The sample taken for sequencing was blood. All receptors come from a woman aged 18-30 years with Graves' hyperthyroidism.

This clonotype was observed a few times. The rearrangement uses TRBV7-2 and TRBJ2-1, with 7 positions matching TRBD2. Germline V lookup: CDR1 SGHTA, CDR2 FQGNSA. This CDR3 region has 17 residues. J lost 2 bases, V lost 4 bases, and 11 bases had no gene match. The CDR3, as DNA: TGTGCCAGCAGCTACCCGCCGACTAGCCCACCCTACAATGAGCAGTTCTTC. This sequence encodes CASSYPPTSPPYNEQFF.

The chain links TRBV5-6 to TRBJ2-1; D may be TRBD2 (5 bases). Looked up from germline, CDR1 is SGHDT and CDR2 is YYEEEE. This CDR3 contains 14 residues. V lost 1 base and J 10 bases, leaving 15 bases between the germline ends. CDR3 nucleotides: TGTGCCAGCAGCTTGAGCGGCGGGCTGAAGGAGCAGTTCTTC. Residues: CASSLSGGLKEQFF.

A note on this clonotype: This clone may be a read error of a much larger clone one base away. The conserved closing phenylalanine or tryptophan is absent in this CDR3, likely reflecting a read error. The genes are TRBV12-3 or TRBV12-4 and TRBJ1-5; 12 bases agree with TRBD1. V shed 6 bases and J 5 bases; nucleotides not matched to a gene: 5. This CDR3 has 15 amino acids. Written as DNA, the CDR3 is TGTGCCAGCAGACGGGACAGGGGGCACGATCAGCCCCAGCATTCT. It specifies CASRRDRGHDQPQHS.

This clonotype was counted many times. The chain has TRBV30 and TRBJ1-6; D is perhaps TRBD1 (5 bases). This CDR3 region has 17 residues. The germline V gene encodes CDR1 GTSNPN and CDR2 SVGIG (reference sequence). V was pared by 0 bases and J by 7 bases, with 19 bases between. CDR3 nucleotides: TGTGCCTGGAGTGTACTAGGCATGGGTGAGGGGAATTCACCCCTCCACTTT. Amino acids: CAWSVLGMGEGNSPLHF.

This clonotype was recorded many times. CDR3 nucleotides: TGTGCCAGCAGTTTTGTGGGGTCCTACAATGAGCAGTTCTTC. This codes for CASSFVGSYNEQFF. The chain joins TRBV28 to TRBJ2-1; D unresolved. This CDR3 spans 14 amino acids. With 3 bases removed from V and 1 base from J, the gap between germline ends came to 7 bases. Per germline, CDR1 MDHEN and CDR2 SYDVKM. The whole variable domain, remainder taken from reference TRBV28 and TRBJ2-1, is DVKVTQSSRYLVKRTGEKVFLECVQDMDHENMFWYRQDPGLGLRLIYFSYDVKMKEKGDIPEGYSVSREKKERFSLILESASTNQTSMYLCASSFVGSYNEQFFGPGTRLTVL.

This clonotype was detected many times. CDR3 nucleotide sequence: TGCAGCGTGAGGGGGGGAGTTGAGACCCAGTACTTC. Translation gives CSVRGGVETQYF. V usage is TRBV29-1 and J usage is TRBJ2-5, with a possible D match to TRBD2 (7 bases). The CDR3 extends over 12 amino acids. Trimming shortened V by 6 bases and J by 5 bases, and 13 bases separated the two germline ends. Germline CDR1 SQVTM, CDR2 ANQGSEA.